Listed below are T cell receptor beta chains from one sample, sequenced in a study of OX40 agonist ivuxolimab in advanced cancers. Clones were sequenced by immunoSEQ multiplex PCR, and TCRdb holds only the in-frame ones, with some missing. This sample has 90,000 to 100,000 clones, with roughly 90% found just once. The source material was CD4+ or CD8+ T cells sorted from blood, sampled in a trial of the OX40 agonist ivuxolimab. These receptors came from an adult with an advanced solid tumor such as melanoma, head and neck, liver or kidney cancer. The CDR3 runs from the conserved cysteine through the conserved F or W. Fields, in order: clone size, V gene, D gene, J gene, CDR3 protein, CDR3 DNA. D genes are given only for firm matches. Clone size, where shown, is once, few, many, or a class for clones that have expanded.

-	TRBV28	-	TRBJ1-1	CASRGGTEAFF	TGTGCCAGCAGAGGTGGCACTGAAGCTTTCTTT
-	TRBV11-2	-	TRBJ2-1	CASSFSQGEQFF	TGTGCCAGCAGCTTCTCCCAGGGCGAGCAGTTCTTC
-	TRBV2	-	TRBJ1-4	CASSERTTNEKLFF	TGTGCCAGCAGTGAAAGGACAACTAATGAAAAACTGTTTTTT
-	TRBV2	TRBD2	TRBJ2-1	CASSGTRAGNEQFF	TGTGCCAGCTCCGGGACTAGAGCGGGGAATGAGCAGTTCTTC
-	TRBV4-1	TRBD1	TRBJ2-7	CASSRTGDSYEQYF	TGCGCCAGCAGCCGTACAGGGGACTCCTACGAGCAGTACTTC
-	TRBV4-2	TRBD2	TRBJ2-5	CASSLLAGRGETQYF	TGTGCCAGCAGCCTCCTAGCGGGGAGGGGGGAGACCCAGTACTTC
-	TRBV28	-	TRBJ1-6	CASSFGRGQDPLHF	TGTGCCAGCAGTTTCGGCAGGGGCCAAGATCCCCTCCACTTT
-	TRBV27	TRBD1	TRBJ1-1	CASSLRDRGVSEAFF	TGTGCCAGCAGTTTGAGGGACAGGGGAGTAAGTGAAGCTTTCTTT
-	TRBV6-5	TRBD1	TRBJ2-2	CASSQGAGELFF	TGTGCCAGCAGCCAGGGGGCCGGGGAGCTGTTTTTT
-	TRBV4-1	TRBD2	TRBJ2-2	CASSQGVAGGATGELFF	TGCGCCAGCAGCCAAGGTGTGGCCGGGGGGGCCACCGGGGAGCTGTTTTTT
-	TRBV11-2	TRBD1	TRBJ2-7	CASSTGTGPAYEQYF	TGTGCCAGCAGCACGGGGACAGGGCCGGCCTACGAGCAGTACTTC
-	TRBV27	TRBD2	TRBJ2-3	CASSRTSGTSGDTQYF	TGTGCCAGCAGCCGTACGTCCGGGACTAGCGGAGATACGCAGTATTTT
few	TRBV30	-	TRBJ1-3	CAWRLGRVGNTIYF	TGTGCCTGGAGATTAGGCCGAGTGGGGAACACCATATATTTT
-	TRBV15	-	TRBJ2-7	CATRNRVIDEQYF	TGTGCCACCAGGAACAGGGTAATCGACGAGCAGTACTTC
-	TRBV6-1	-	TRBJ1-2	CASSESPYGYTF	TGTGCCAGCAGTGAGTCCCCCTATGGCTACACCTTC
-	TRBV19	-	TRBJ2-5	CASSIGTGPIGRTQYF	TGTGCCAGTAGTATAGGAACAGGCCCGATCGGCCGGACCCAGTACTTC
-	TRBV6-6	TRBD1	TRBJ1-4	CASSYGTGGTEKLFF	TGTGCCAGCAGTTACGGAACAGGGGGAACAGAAAAACTGTTTTTT
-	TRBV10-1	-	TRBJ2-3	CASSESGVSRPEQYF	TGCGCCAGCAGTGAGTCGGGGGTCTCGCGACCCGAGCAGTATTTT
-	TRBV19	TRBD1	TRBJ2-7	CASRRDRNPYEQYF	TGTGCCAGTAGACGGGACAGAAACCCCTACGAGCAGTACTTC
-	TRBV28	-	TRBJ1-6	CASHAKSASPLHF	TGTGCCAGCCACGCCAAGTCAGCTTCACCCCTCCACTTT
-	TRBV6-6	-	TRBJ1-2	CASTGPVDTSNYGYTF	TGTGCCAGCACTGGGCCCGTGGACACTAGCAACTATGGCTACACCTTC
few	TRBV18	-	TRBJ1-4	CASSPGQNEKLFF	TGTGCCAGCTCACCAGGGCAGAATGAAAAACTGTTTTTT
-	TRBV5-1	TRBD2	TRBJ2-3	CASSPSSLAGGLTDTQYF	TGCGCCAGCAGCCCTTCCTCCCTAGCGGGGGGCCTCACAGATACGCAGTATTTT
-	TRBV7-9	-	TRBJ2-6	CASSLGVPGANVLTF	TGTGCCAGCAGCTTAGGGGTTCCTGGGGCCAACGTCCTGACTTTC
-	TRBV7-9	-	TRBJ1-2	CASSQGAANYGYTF	TGTGCCAGCAGCCAGGGCGCAGCTAACTATGGCTACACCTTC
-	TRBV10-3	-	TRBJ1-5	CAIRGSNQPQHF	TGTGCCATCAGGGGAAGCAATCAGCCCCAGCATTTT
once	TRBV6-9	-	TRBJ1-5	CASSSHLGDNQPQHF	TGTGCCAGCAGTTCCCATTTAGGGGACAATCAGCCCCAGCATTTT
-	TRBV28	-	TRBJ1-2	CASSRQYGYTF	TGTGCCAGCAGTAGACAATATGGCTACACCTTC
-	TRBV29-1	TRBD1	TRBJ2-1	CSVRGQYNEQFF	TGCAGCGTGAGGGGACAGTACAATGAGCAGTTCTTC
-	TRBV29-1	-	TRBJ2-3	CSVDAGRDTQYF	TGCAGCGTTGACGCAGGTAGAGATACGCAGTATTTT
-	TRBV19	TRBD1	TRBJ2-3	CATTTWTGGADTQYF	TGTGCCACCACGACATGGACAGGGGGCGCAGATACGCAGTATTTT
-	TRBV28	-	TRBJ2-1	CASSPLGLRSSYNEQFF	TGTGCCAGCAGCCCCTTGGGACTGCGAAGCTCCTACAATGAGCAGTTCTTC
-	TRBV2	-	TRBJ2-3	CASRWRGPSTDTQYF	TGTGCCAGCAGGTGGAGGGGGCCTAGCACAGATACGCAGTATTTT
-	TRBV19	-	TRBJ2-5	CASSISSQGVGTQYF	TGTGCCAGTAGTATCTCTTCACAGGGTGTCGGGACCCAGTACTTC
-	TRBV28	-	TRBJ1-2	CASSGDTASYGYTF	TGTGCCAGCAGTGGTGACACCGCCTCGTATGGCTACACCTTC
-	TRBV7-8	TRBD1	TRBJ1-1	CATSKTGDTEAFF	TGTGCTACCTCCAAGACAGGGGACACTGAAGCTTTCTTT
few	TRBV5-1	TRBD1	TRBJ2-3	CASSTGGSTDTQYF	TGCGCCAGCAGCACAGGGGGCAGCACAGATACGCAGTATTTT
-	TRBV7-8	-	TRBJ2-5	CASSPTEQISQETQYF	TGTGCCAGCAGCCCTACGGAACAGATAAGCCAAGAGACCCAGTACTTC
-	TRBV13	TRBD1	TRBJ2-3	CASRLDRATDTQYF	TGTGCCAGCCGATTGGACAGGGCCACAGATACGCAGTATTTT
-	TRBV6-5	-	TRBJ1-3	CASSYVAGSGNTIYF	TGTGCCAGCAGTTACGTGGCAGGCTCTGGAAACACCATATATTTT
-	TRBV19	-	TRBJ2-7	CASSIDNSRVDYEQYF	TGTGCCAGTAGTATAGATAACAGCAGGGTAGACTACGAGCAGTACTTC
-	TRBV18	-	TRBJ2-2	CASSPRPSNTGELFF	TGTGCCAGCTCACCACGACCTTCTAACACCGGGGAGCTGTTTTTT
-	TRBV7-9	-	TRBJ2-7	CASSLGTYEQYF	TGTGCCAGCAGCTTGGGGACCTACGAGCAGTACTTC
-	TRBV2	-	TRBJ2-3	CASRPTGLGTDTQYF	TGTGCCAGCAGGCCTACAGGGCTTGGCACAGATACGCAGTATTTT
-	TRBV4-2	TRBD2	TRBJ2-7	CASSQDVRGGGYEQYF	TGTGCCAGCAGCCAAGACGTACGGGGGGGCGGGTACGAGCAGTACTTC
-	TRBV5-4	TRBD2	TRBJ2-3	CASSLGTSGGALDTQYF	TGTGCCAGCAGCCTAGGGACTAGCGGGGGGGCATTAGATACGCAGTATTTT
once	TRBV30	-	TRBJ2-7	CAWIRNTRGEQYF	TGTGCCTGGATTAGAAATACCCGGGGCGAGCAGTACTTC